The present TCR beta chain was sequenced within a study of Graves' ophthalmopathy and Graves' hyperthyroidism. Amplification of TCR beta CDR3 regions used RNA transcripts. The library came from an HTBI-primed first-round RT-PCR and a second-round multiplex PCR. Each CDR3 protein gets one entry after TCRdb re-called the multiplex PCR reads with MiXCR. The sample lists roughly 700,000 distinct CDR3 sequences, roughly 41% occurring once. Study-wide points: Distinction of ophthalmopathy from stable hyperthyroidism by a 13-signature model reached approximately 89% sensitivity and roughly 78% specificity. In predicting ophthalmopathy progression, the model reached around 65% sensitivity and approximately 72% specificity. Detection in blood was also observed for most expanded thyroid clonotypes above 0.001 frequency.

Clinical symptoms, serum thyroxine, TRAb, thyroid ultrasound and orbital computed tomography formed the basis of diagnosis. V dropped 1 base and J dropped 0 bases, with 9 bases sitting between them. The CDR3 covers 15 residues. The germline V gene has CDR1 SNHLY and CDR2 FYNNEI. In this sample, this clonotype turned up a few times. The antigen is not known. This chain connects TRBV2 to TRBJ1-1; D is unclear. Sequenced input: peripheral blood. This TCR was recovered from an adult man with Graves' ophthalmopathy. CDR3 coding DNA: TGTGCCAGCAGTGAAGATCCGGGCTTGAACACTGAAGCTTTCTTT. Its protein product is CASSEDPGLNTEAFF.